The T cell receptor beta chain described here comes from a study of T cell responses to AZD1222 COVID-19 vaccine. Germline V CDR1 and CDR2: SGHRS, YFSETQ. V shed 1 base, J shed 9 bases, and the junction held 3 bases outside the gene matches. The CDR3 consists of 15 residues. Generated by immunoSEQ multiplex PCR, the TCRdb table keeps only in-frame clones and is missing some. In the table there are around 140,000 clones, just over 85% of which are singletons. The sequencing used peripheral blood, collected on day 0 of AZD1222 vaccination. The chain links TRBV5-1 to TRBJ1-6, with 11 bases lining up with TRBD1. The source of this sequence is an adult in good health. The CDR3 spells CASSLTGTGGSPLHF. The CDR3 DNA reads TGCGCCAGCAGCTTGACCGGGACAGGGGGTTCACCCCTCCACTTT.